The clone carrying this T cell receptor beta chain has just a few counts. Antigen specificity is unknown. This sample is part of a study of OX40 agonist ivuxolimab in advanced cancers. Study-level points and caveats: Low normalized T-cell clonal expansion was additionally recorded for some nonresponders.

J lost 8 bases, V lost 2 bases, and 9 bases had no gene match. This CDR3 is built from 15 residues. Germline CDR1 SGDLS, CDR2 YYNGEE. Using immunoSEQ multiplex PCR, the repertoire was profiled, and TCRdb retains in-frame clones only, with some absent. The repertoire holds under 20,000 clones, with around 74% as singletons. The chain recombines TRBV9 with TRBJ1-3; TRBD1 agrees at 8 bases. This specimen consisted of CD4+ or CD8+ T cells sorted from blood, obtained in a trial of the OX40 agonist ivuxolimab. The TCR originated in an adult with an advanced solid tumor such as melanoma, head and neck, liver or kidney cancer. The CDR3: CASSVQTGVTDTIYF. Written as DNA, the CDR3 is TGTGCCAGCAGCGTCCAGACAGGGGTAACGGACACCATATATTTT.